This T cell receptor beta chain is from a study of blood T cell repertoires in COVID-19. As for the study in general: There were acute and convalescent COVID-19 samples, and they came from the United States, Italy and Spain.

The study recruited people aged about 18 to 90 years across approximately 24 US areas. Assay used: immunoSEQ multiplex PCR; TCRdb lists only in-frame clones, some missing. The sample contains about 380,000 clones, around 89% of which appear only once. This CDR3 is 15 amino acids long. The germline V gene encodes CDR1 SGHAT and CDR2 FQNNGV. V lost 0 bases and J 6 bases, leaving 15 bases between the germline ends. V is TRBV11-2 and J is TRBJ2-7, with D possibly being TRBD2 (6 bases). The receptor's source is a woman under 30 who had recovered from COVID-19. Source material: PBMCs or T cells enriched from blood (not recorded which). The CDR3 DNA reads TGTGCCAGCAGCTTAGATATAACACGGGGAGGCGAGCAGTACTTC. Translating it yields CASSLDITRGGEQYF.